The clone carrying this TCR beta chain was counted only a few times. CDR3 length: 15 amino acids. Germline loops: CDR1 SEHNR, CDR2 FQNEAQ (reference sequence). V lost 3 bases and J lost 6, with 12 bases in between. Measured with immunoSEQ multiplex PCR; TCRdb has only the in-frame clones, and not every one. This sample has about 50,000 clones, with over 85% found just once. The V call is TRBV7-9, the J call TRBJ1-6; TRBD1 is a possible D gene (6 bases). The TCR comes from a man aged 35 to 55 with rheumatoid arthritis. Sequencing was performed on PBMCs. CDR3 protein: CASSLATGFNSPLHF. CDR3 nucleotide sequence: TGTGCCAGCAGCTTGGCGACAGGTTTTAATTCACCCCTCCACTTT.